This TCR beta chain was profiled in a study of blood T cell repertoires in COVID-19. Trimming shortened V by 3 bases and J by 5 bases, and 13 bases separated the two germline ends. CDR3 length equals 14 residues. CDR1 is SEHNR and CDR2 is FQNEAQ in the germline V gene (reference sequence). Per the original methods: Quantification of nucleated cells was approximated via reference gene primer amplification. Profiling relied on immunoSEQ multiplex PCR, and the TCRdb table lists in-frame clones only, not all of them. V and J calls and clone size follow that table, whereas D and trimming were derived from the DNA. The sample includes roughly 87,000 clones, approximately 75% of them seen just once.

The sequenced sample consisted of peripheral blood. The receptor was isolated from a woman older than 75 with acute or convalescent COVID-19. The chain combines TRBV7-9 with TRBJ1-1; tentatively, D is TRBD1 (6 bases). The CDR3 region is CASSFQGQSTEAFF. Here the CDR3 DNA reads TGTGCCAGCAGCTTTCAGGGGCAAAGTACTGAAGCTTTCTTT.